Following are 12 T cell receptor beta chains from one sample sequenced in a study of Graves' ophthalmopathy and Graves' hyperthyroidism. From RNA, the CDR3 regions of TCR beta chains were amplified and sequenced. Following a first-round RT-PCR that used HTBI primers, a second-round multiplex PCR was carried out. TCRdb re-called the multiplex PCR reads through MiXCR, storing one row per CDR3 protein. The table records almost 750,000 distinct CDR3 sequences, roughly 40% of them present only once. Sample: peripheral blood. These receptors came from an adult man with Graves' ophthalmopathy.

This clonotype has just a few counts. The chain couples TRBV6-6 to TRBJ2-7; TRBD1 matches 8 bases. Germline V gene sequence: CDR1 MNHNY, CDR2 SVGAGI (reference sequence). This CDR3 region has 16 residues. Trimming removed 4 bases from V and 1 base from J; junction bases left unmatched: 9. CDR3 loop: CASSLPKGQESYEQYF. The CDR3 coding sequence is TGTGCCAGCAGTTTACCGAAGGGACAGGAATCCTACGAGCAGTACTTC.

V and J are TRBV9 and TRBJ2-5; possibly TRBD1 for D (5 bases). There are 16 residues in the CDR3. The germline CDR1 and CDR2 sequences are SGDLS and YYNGEE. Trimming removed 4 bases at V and 5 bases at J, with 21 bases between. Here the CDR3 reads CASSPWGGRMWETQYF. DNA of the CDR3: TGTGCCAGCAGCCCATGGGGCGGACGGATGTGGGAGACCCAGTACTTC.

At least ten counts were recorded for this clonotype. This sequence joins TRBV29-1 and TRBJ1-2; 9 bases are a match to TRBD1. The length of the CDR3 is 14 residues. Germline CDR1 is SQVTM and CDR2 is ANQGSEA. Losses at the gene ends were 7 bases for V and 5 bases for J; bases not matched to a gene: 11. The CDR3 sequence: CSAIGTGRKYGYTF. The DNA of the CDR3 is TGCAGCGCCATAGGGACAGGGCGAAAATATGGCTACACCTTC.

The rearrangement uses TRBV12-3 or TRBV12-4 and TRBJ1-4, with D perhaps TRBD1 (5 bases). Trimming took 2 bases from V and 5 from J, leaving 12 bases between them. There are 15 residues in the CDR3. This CDR3 is CASSLSQGGNEKLFF. The DNA for the CDR3 is TGTGCCAGCAGTTTATCCCAGGGTGGGAATGAAAAACTGTTTTTT.

The chain uses TRBV29-1 and TRBJ1-2; weak D call: TRBD1 (6 bases). The CDR3 length is 14 residues. Trimming stripped 7 bases from V and 5 bases from J, with 20 bases between. Germline CDR1 is SQVTM and CDR2 is ANQGSEA. The CDR3 here is CSGAMQGTLYGYTF. Here the CDR3 DNA reads TGCAGCGGGGCCATGCAGGGGACCCTTTATGGCTACACCTTC.

The V and J genes are TRBV9 and TRBJ1-2; perhaps TRBD1 as D (5 bases). Germline loops: CDR1 SGDLS, CDR2 YYNGEE. CDR3 length: 15 amino acids. Deletions cut 4 bases from V and 2 bases from J, with 15 bases between. Written as DNA, the CDR3 is TGTGCCAGCAGCCACACAGGACTTGGGAACTATGGCTACACCTTC. Protein sequence: CASSHTGLGNYGYTF.

This clonotype was counted ten times or more. CDR3: CASRTRADSGANVLTF. CDR3 in DNA: TGTGCCAGTAGGACTAGAGCGGACTCTGGGGCCAACGTCCTGACTTTC. The chain recombines TRBV19 with TRBJ2-6, with D possibly TRBD2 on 6 matching bases. The germline CDR1 and CDR2 sequences are LNHDA and SQIVND (reference sequence). This CDR3 is 16 amino acids long. The V gene lost 6 bases and the J gene lost 0 bases, with 12 bases spanning the gap.

The chain recombines TRBV14 with TRBJ1-6; D gene unclear. Germline assignment: CDR1 SGHDN and CDR2 FVKESK. CDR3 length equals 16 residues. The V end lost 1 base, the J end lost 0 bases, and 7 bases lay between the germline ends. The CDR3 here is CASSQVLGSYNSPLHF. CDR3 bases: TGTGCCAGCAGCCAAGTCCTTGGCTCCTATAATTCACCCCTCCACTTT.

For this clonotype: The conserved phenylalanine or tryptophan is not found at the CDR3 terminus, so this likely reflects a read error. As DNA, the CDR3 is TGTGCCAGCAGCGTGACAGTTTACACCGGGGAGCTGTTTCTT. This sequence encodes CASSVTVYTGELFL. The chain couples TRBV9 to TRBJ2-2; a possible D gene is TRBD1 (5 bases). Trimming left V 2 bases short and J 3 bases short, with 8 bases between. The CDR3 consists of 14 residues. Germline CDR1 SGDLS, CDR2 YYNGEE.

The V and J genes are TRBV7-9 and TRBJ2-5; 8 positions match TRBD1. CDR1 is SEHNR and CDR2 is FQNEAQ in the germline V gene (reference sequence). This CDR3 region has 18 residues. V gave up 5 bases and J gave up 3 bases; unmatched junction bases: 17. DNA of the CDR3: TGTGCCAGCAGCCCTCTCTCGGTCAGGGGGCGTAGTAAAGAGACCCAGTACTTC. This translates into CASSPLSVRGRSKETQYF. The variable domain in full, completed from reference TRBV7-9 and TRBJ2-5, reads DTGVSQNPRHKITKRGQNVTFRCDPISEHNRLYWYRQTLGQGPEFLTYFQNEAQLEKSRLLSDRFSAERPKGSFSTLEIQRTEQGDSAMYLCASSPLSVRGRSKETQYFGPGTRLLVL.

This clonotype turned up a few times. This chain joins TRBV20-1 and TRBJ2-3; no firm D call. The ends were cut back, 3 bases at V and 3 bases at J, with 1 base in the middle. CDR1 is DFQATT and CDR2 is SNEGSKA in the germline V gene (reference sequence). There are 10 residues in the CDR3. The CDR3: CSASTDTQYF. CDR3 DNA sequence: TGCAGTGCTAGTACAGATACGCAGTATTTT.

This chain uses TRBV12-3 or TRBV12-4 with TRBJ1-2; 8 bases line up with TRBD1. The V and J ends lost 6 bases and 9 bases, in that order; junction bases with no gene match: 9. CDR3 length equals 13 residues. In nucleotides, the CDR3 is TGTGCCAGCAGCGACAGGGGTCTCATGAGCTACACCTTC. Translated, it gives CASSDRGLMSYTF.